Below, 27 T cell receptor beta chains from the same sample are listed, as sequenced in a study of PD-L1 blockade in urothelial cancer. Specified time point: pretreatment peripheral blood. Using immunoSEQ multiplex PCR, the repertoire was profiled, and TCRdb retains in-frame clones only, with some absent. Among 15,000 to 20,000 clones listed, around 89% were seen once. Sequencing used PBMCs, obtained around atezolizumab (anti-PD-L1) treatment. The receptors were sampled from a man aged 65-85 years with urothelial cancer.

V usage is TRBV28 and J usage is TRBJ1-5; D remains unclear. V dropped 6 bases and J dropped 0 bases, with 12 bases sitting between them. Germline CDR1 reads MDHEN; CDR2 reads SYDVKM. This CDR3 has 15 residues. CDR3 coding DNA: TGTGCCAGCAGAAGGCTAGAGAATAGCAATCAGCCCCAGCATTTT. It translates to CASRRLENSNQPQHF.

The chain is built from TRBV30 and TRBJ1-1; D remains ambiguous. V was pared by 6 bases and J by 1 base, with 12 bases between. Germline V CDR1 and CDR2: GTSNPN, SVGIG (reference sequence). CDR3 length: 13 amino acids. CDR3 sequence: CACQLGGNTEAFF. The CDR3, as DNA: TGTGCCTGCCAATTGGGAGGGAACACTGAAGCTTTCTTT.

The chain joins TRBV28 to TRBJ1-5; D is uncertain. Trimming cost V 8 bases and J 0 bases, with 14 bases left between them. Looked up from germline, CDR1 is MDHEN and CDR2 is SYDVKM. The CDR3 length is 15 residues. The CDR3 DNA follows: TGTGCCAGCTTTAACGGAGGCCATAGCAATCAGCCCCAGCATTTT. Its translation: CASFNGGHSNQPQHF.

The rearrangement uses TRBV6-5 and TRBJ1-2; D is possibly TRBD1 (6 bases). Germline CDR1 and CDR2: MNHEY and SVGAGI. Trimming took off 4 bases at V and 7 bases at J, with 13 bases between the two ends. CDR3 size: 13 residues. The CDR3 DNA reads as TGTGCCAGCAGTTCCGGGGACAATGGTGGCTACACCTTC. Its protein product is CASSSGDNGGYTF.

This clone was recorded a few times. The CDR3 bases are TGTGCCAGCAGTCCATCAGAGACAGGGCTCACTGAAGCTTTCTTT. Protein: CASSPSETGLTEAFF. The chain combines TRBV6-5 with TRBJ1-1, with TRBD1 matching 7 bases. The CDR3 has 15 amino acids. With V trimmed by 5 bases and J by 4 bases, 10 bases remained unmatched. Germline lookup yields CDR1 MNHEY and CDR2 SVGAGI.

This clone has only a few counts. V gene TRBV5-1 combines with J gene TRBJ1-1; D is uncertain. The CDR3 has 15 amino acids. CDR1 is SGHRS, CDR2 YFSETQ, per germline. Trimming took 3 bases from V and 0 from J, leaving 12 bases between them. As DNA, the CDR3 is TGCGCCAGCAGCTCGGCAGGTCGCCTGAACACTGAAGCTTTCTTT. Translating it yields CASSSAGRLNTEAFF. The entire variable domain, with the rest obtained from reference TRBV5-1 and TRBJ1-1, is as follows: KAGVTQTPRYLIKTRGQQVTLSCSPISGHRSVSWYQQTPGQGLQFLFEYFSETQRNKGNFPGRFSGRQFSNSRSEMNVSTLELGDSALYLCASSSAGRLNTEAFFGQGTRLTVV.

The chain couples TRBV4-2 to TRBJ2-7; D is undetermined. V gave up 0 bases and J gave up 9 bases, with 9 bases separating them. There are 12 residues in the CDR3. Germline CDR1 LGHNA, CDR2 YNFKEQ. The chain's CDR3 is CASSQDRGTQYF. The CDR3 nucleotides read TGTGCCAGCAGCCAAGATCGTGGCACGCAGTACTTC.

The chain carries TRBV6-5 and TRBJ1-1, with D possibly matching TRBD1 (5 bases). V was cut by 4 bases and J by 5 bases, with 17 bases left in between. CDR3 size: 15 residues. CDR1 and CDR2 from the germline V gene are MNHEY and SVGAGI. The CDR3 is CASSFTGRGGTEAFF. The CDR3 DNA is TGTGCCAGCAGTTTCACCGGGCGGGGGGGGACTGAAGCTTTCTTT.

V usage is TRBV6-5 and J usage is TRBJ2-7; D may be TRBD2 (5 bases). CDR3 size: 12 residues. The germline V gene has CDR1 MNHEY and CDR2 SVGAGI. With 4 bases removed from V and 6 bases from J, the gap between germline ends came to 10 bases. The CDR3 DNA reads TGTGCCAGCAGTTCGGACTGGATCGAGCAGTACTTC. Protein: CASSSDWIEQYF.

V gene TRBV19 combines with J gene TRBJ1-1; 8 bases are a match to TRBD1. Trimming at V came to 5 bases and at J to 1 base, leaving 6 bases not matched to a gene. The germline gives CDR1 LNHDA, CDR2 SQIVND (reference sequence). CDR3 length: 15 amino acids. The CDR3 sequence is CASSVTGTGNTEAFF. The DNA for the CDR3 is TGTGCCAGTAGTGTAACCGGGACAGGGAACACTGAAGCTTTCTTT.

V usage is TRBV19 and J usage is TRBJ2-6; 7 bases line up with TRBD2. This CDR3 is built from 15 residues. Looked up from germline, CDR1 is LNHDA and CDR2 is SQIVND (reference sequence). The junction had 2 bases not matched to a gene; V was cut back by 6 bases and J by 0 bases. The CDR3 sequence: CASSGGSSGANVLTF. The CDR3 bases are TGTGCCAGTAGCGGGGGGAGCTCTGGGGCCAACGTCCTGACTTTC.

V usage is TRBV7-2 and J usage is TRBJ1-1, with 7 bases identical to TRBD1. In germline, CDR1 is SGHTA, CDR2 FQGNSA. Trimming at V came to 2 bases and at J to 10 bases, leaving 7 bases not matched to a gene. CDR3 length: 13 amino acids. The CDR3 nucleotides read TGTGCCAGCAGCTTACAACCGACAGGGACAGCTTTCTTT. Amino acid sequence: CASSLQPTGTAFF.

V is TRBV10-1 and J is TRBJ1-1; 7 bases match TRBD1. CDR1 WNHNN and CDR2 SYGVQD come from the germline V gene (reference sequence). With 7 bases clipped from V and 1 base from J, the junction kept 6 bases outside the gene matches. This CDR3 comprises 14 residues. The CDR3 DNA is TGCGCCAGCACCGGGGACAGCCCGAACACTGAAGCTTTCTTT. The encoded protein is CASTGDSPNTEAFF.

The genes are TRBV4-1 and TRBJ2-3, with TRBD2 matching 13 bases. CDR1 MGHRA and CDR2 YSYEKL come from the germline V gene. This CDR3 region has 17 residues. The trim removed 4 bases at V and 4 bases at J, leaving 8 bases unmatched. This CDR3 reads CASSPTSGGPEADTQYF. The CDR3 DNA reads TGCGCCAGCAGCCCGACTAGCGGGGGGCCAGAGGCAGATACGCAGTATTTT.

CDR3 sequence reads: CASSPRGSPLHF. CDR3 nucleotide sequence: TGTGCCAGTAGCCCCAGGGGCTCACCCCTCCACTTT. V and J are TRBV19 and TRBJ1-6, with D perhaps TRBD1 (6 bases). The V gene lost 6 bases and the J gene lost 10 bases, with 10 bases spanning the gap. CDR1 and CDR2 from the germline V gene are LNHDA and SQIVND (reference sequence). The CDR3 extends over 12 amino acids.

The CDR3 nucleotides are TGTGCCAGCAGCCCGGGTGGTTTGACCAACCGCTTCGGGTCCCAGTACTTC. Its translation is CASSPGGLTNRFGSQYF. The chain recombines TRBV27 with TRBJ2-5, with D uncertain. The V and J ends lost 6 bases and 9 bases respectively, with 29 bases between them. The germline CDR1 and CDR2 sequences are MNHEY and SMNVEV (reference sequence). The CDR3 totals 17 residues.

The chain links TRBV5-1 to TRBJ2-1; 9 bases are a match to TRBD2. CDR1 and CDR2 from the germline V gene are SGHRS and YFSETQ. CDR3 length equals 13 residues. Trimming removed 0 bases from V and 12 bases from J; junction bases left unmatched: 4. The CDR3 coding sequence is TGCGCCAGCAGCTTGGGACTAGCGGAGGTGCAGTTCTTC. Translation: CASSLGLAEVQFF.

This clone was seen a single time. This chain uses TRBV15 with TRBJ2-7; a weak D match, TRBD1 (5 bases). V lost 0 bases and J lost 1, with 7 bases in between. In germline, CDR1 is LNHNV, CDR2 YYDKDF (reference sequence). The CDR3 is 14 amino acids. In DNA, the CDR3 is TGTGCCACCAGCAGAGATAGGGGTTCCTACGAGCAGTACTTC. Protein sequence: CATSRDRGSYEQYF.

V and J are TRBV2 and TRBJ1-1; 9 bases fit TRBD1. Germline V gives CDR1 SNHLY, CDR2 FYNNEI. Trimming cost V 2 bases and J 6 bases; bases outside gene matches: 10. CDR3 size: 16 residues. CDR3 sequence: CASSERGDREGSEAFF. The CDR3, as DNA: TGTGCCAGCAGTGAAAGGGGGGACAGGGAAGGGTCTGAAGCTTTCTTT.

The chain links TRBV7-9 to TRBJ1-6, with D maybe TRBD1 (6 bases). Germline CDR1 and CDR2: SEHNR and FQNEAQ (reference sequence). The CDR3 length is 16 residues. Deletions cut 1 base from V and 3 bases from J, with 10 bases between. CDR3 sequence (DNA): TGTGCCAGCAGCTTAGGGGGGCCCTACTATAATTCACCCCTCCACTTT. Translated, it gives CASSLGGPYYNSPLHF.

V and J are TRBV7-9 and TRBJ1-6; 9 nucleotides agree with TRBD1. Germline CDR1 reads SEHNR; CDR2 reads FQNEAQ (reference sequence). The trim removed 0 bases at V and 7 bases at J, leaving 7 bases unmatched. CDR3 length: 17 residues. CDR3 sequence (DNA): TGTGCCAGCAGCTTAGCCCGTGGGACAGGGTACAATTCACCCCTCCACTTT. Its protein is CASSLARGTGYNSPLHF.

The chain has TRBV5-4 and TRBJ1-6; 7 bases are a match to TRBD1. The CDR3 consists of 17 residues. The V segment lost 4 bases and the J segment 11 bases; nucleotides outside the gene matches: 18. Germline values: CDR1 SGHNT, CDR2 YYREEE (reference sequence). CDR3 coding DNA: TGTGCCAGCAGCGCCCAGACTAGAACAGGGGCTGGGGCACCCCTCCACTTT. This codes for CASSAQTRTGAGAPLHF.

V is TRBV6-5 and J is TRBJ1-2; D is uncertain. Trimming shortened V by 8 bases and J by 4 bases, and 20 bases separated the two germline ends. This CDR3 contains 15 residues. Germline V gene sequence: CDR1 MNHEY, CDR2 SVGAGI. The CDR3 region is CASRLASGKGYGYTF. For the CDR3, the DNA is TGTGCCAGCCGCCTGGCTTCGGGGAAAGGCTATGGCTACACCTTC.

The V call is TRBV12-5, the J call TRBJ2-5; D might be TRBD2 (6 bases). The length of the CDR3 is 14 residues. Germline V gene sequence: CDR1 LGHNT, CDR2 FRNRAP. The ends were cut back, 4 bases at V and 5 bases at J, with 14 bases in the middle. The CDR3 DNA is TGTGCTAGTGGTTCCGGCGGGGTCTTGGAGACCCAGTACTTC. It is translated as CASGSGGVLETQYF.

The rearrangement uses TRBV5-1 and TRBJ2-5; 8 bases are shared with TRBD2. The CDR3 consists of 15 residues. The junction had 7 bases not matched to a gene; V was cut back by 4 bases and J by 2 bases. From germline, CDR1 is SGHRS and CDR2 YFSETQ. As DNA, the CDR3 is TGCGCCAGCAGCCCCTCGGGGGGGGCTCAAGAGACCCAGTACTTC. This encodes CASSPSGGAQETQYF.

The chain couples TRBV10-2 to TRBJ2-1; 9 nucleotides agree with TRBD2. Trimming at V came to 8 bases and at J to 7 bases, leaving 15 bases not matched to a gene. Germline V lookup: CDR1 WSHSY, CDR2 SAAADI. The CDR3 spans 16 residues. The CDR3 loop reads CASAPGLAGGRNEQFF. CDR3 coding DNA: TGCGCCAGCGCCCCTGGGTTGGCGGGGGGGCGGAATGAGCAGTTCTTC.

J is TRBJ2-2 and V is TRBV7-7, with D perhaps matching TRBD1 (5 bases). The CDR3 totals 14 residues. The germline V and J ends were trimmed by 6 bases and 1 base, with 9 bases remaining between them. Germline V CDR1 and CDR2: SSHAT, FNYEAQ (reference sequence). As DNA, the CDR3 is TGTGCCAGCAGTCCTGACAGGAACACCGGGGAGCTGTTTTTT. It codes for CASSPDRNTGELFF.